These 2 T cell receptor beta chains originate from one sample sequenced in a study of blood T cells in healthy people across ages. Then a second PCR, running roughly 7 to 11 cycles, was carried out with a sample-barcoded 5' primer and a J-beta primer mix. TCRdb processed the 5' RACE reads anew with MiXCR; each CDR3 protein has one entry. Of approximately 810,000 distinct CDR3 sequences listed, more than 25% were seen once; the top ten hold approximately 15%. Material for sequencing was blood. These receptors all stem from a woman over 75 in good health.

Remarks on this clonotype: The final CDR3 position lacks the conserved phenylalanine or tryptophan, pointing to a likely read error. This sequence joins TRBV20-1 and TRBJ2-1; 14 positions match TRBD2. The CDR3 is 19 amino acids. Per germline, CDR1 DFQATT and CDR2 SNEGSKA (reference sequence). In DNA form, the CDR3 reads TGTAGTGCTAGGCCCCTACAAGGGACTAGCGGGGGCTCCTACAATGAGCAGTTCTTA. This codes for CSARPLQGTSGGSYNEQFL.

There are many counts of this clonotype. The chain is built from TRBV6-5 and TRBJ2-5, with D perhaps TRBD1 (6 bases). The germline V and J ends were trimmed by 8 bases and 4 bases, with 20 bases remaining between them. There are 15 residues in the CDR3. Germline values: CDR1 MNHEY, CDR2 SVGAGI. The CDR3 DNA follows: TGTGCCAGCTCCCCCGTGGGGGCAATGGGAGAGACCCAGTACTTC. It encodes CASSPVGAMGETQYF.